This TCR beta chain emerged from a study of graft-versus-host responses after intestinal transplantation. General study points: Patients with graft-donor T cell macrochimerism had high graft-versus-host to host-versus-graft clonal ratios in allografts. HvG clone declines early post-transplant were associated with peak circulating GvH levels.

Measured with immunoSEQ multiplex PCR; TCRdb has only the in-frame clones, and not every one. The sample has about 51,000 clones, roughly 90% seen once. The germline V and J ends were trimmed by 4 bases and 6 bases, with 26 bases remaining between them. CDR3 size: 17 residues. Germline V gene data show CDR1 as SGHRS and CDR2 as YFSETQ. To note about this clone: Its target is unknown.

This clonotype was sampled from a human donor who was the organ donor for an intestinal transplant. The sequenced sample was unstimulated CD4+ T cells sorted from spleen or lymph node cells, obtained before transplant. The V call is TRBV5-1, the J call TRBJ2-7; D might be TRBD1 (5 bases). The CDR3 loop reads CASSLIGSTDLRSEQYF. CDR3 nucleotide sequence: TGCGCCAGCAGCCTGATAGGCTCGACAGACCTACGCAGCGAGCAGTACTTC.